This T cell receptor beta chain was recorded in a study of regulatory T cells in long-lasting Graves disease. The CDR3 length is 12 residues. V lost 2 bases and J 3 bases, leaving 8 bases between the germline ends. Germline lookup yields CDR1 GTSNPN and CDR2 SVGIG (reference sequence). General study points: Only a small sample size was used, which may have cut accuracy. Persistent Graves' patients showed a TCR diversity that was lower than that of newly diagnosed ones. With persistent disease, TRBV28, TRBJ1-2 and TRBJ2-5 were the favored segments.

Time point reported: newly diagnosed GD, antithyroid drugs for less than 3 months. PBMC RNA was the source of the TCR library. This clonotype has a count of ten or more. Its antigen is not identified. Arm-PCR with iRepertoire HTBI primers amplified the CDR3 regions for these TCR beta libraries. Each CDR3 protein is one row after TCRdb ran MiXCR on the multiplex PCR reads. The sample records hundreds of thousands of distinct CDR3 sequences, roughly 15% being singletons. The same sample was also studied in work on T cells in Graves' hyperthyroidism and ophthalmopathy. That work contributes: A patient was excluded if there was uncontrolled infection, other autoimmune disease, pregnancy or lactation.

The chain joins TRBV30 to TRBJ2-7; no firm D call. The sequence came from a woman aged 25 to 45 with Graves disease. The sample here was peripheral blood mononuclear cells (PBMCs), taken at new diagnosis, from a patient treated with antithyroid drugs. CDR3 nucleotides: TGTGCCTGGAGTCTAGATCTCTACGAGCAGTACTTC. This codes for CAWSLDLYEQYF.